These T cell receptor beta chains were read from a single sample in a study of blood T cells in healthy people across ages. MiXCR was run by TCRdb on the 5' RACE reads, yielding one entry per CDR3 protein. The repertoire includes about 1.6 million distinct CDR3 sequences, almost 35% of them detected once, and about 11% sits in the top ten. The sample was blood. Receptors originate from a woman in her twenties or thirties in good health. The CDR3 runs from the conserved cysteine through the conserved F or W.

V | CDR3
TRBV19 | CASSMVPDTQYF
TRBV28 | CASSLNRREQFF
TRBV20-1 | CSARGASGIDEQFF
TRBV3-1 | CASSPRLAGGPGELFF
TRBV5-1 | CASSFTASTDTQYF
TRBV6-1 | CASSEALLGHEQYF
TRBV20-1 | CSAMGTGKETQYF
TRBV2 | CASSEGSGTQHF
TRBV18 | CASSPTPVSADTQYF
TRBV7-2 | CASSPWGSGGETQYF
TRBV5-1 | CASSPSGTEFYGYTF
TRBV6-1 | CASHPDAGPYEAFF
TRBV7-9 | CASSLEGPYRGYTF
TRBV20-1 | CSAREGTSNQPQHF
TRBV5-1 | CASSLGWTGVADTQYF
TRBV13 | CASSPWTSGGATDTQYF
TRBV5-4 | CASSLGGNGGDTQYF
TRBV7-9 | CASGSLRDALTEAFF
TRBV9 | CASSVETETDTQYF
TRBV7-9 | CASSLAGRDRVEAFF
TRBV10-3 | CAISESPGLGQFF
TRBV20-1 | CSAREIKGGLAGELWYEQYF
TRBV7-3 | CASSFRDRGFKLFF
TRBV20-1 | CSVPAGAYSYEQYF
TRBV28 | CASSAGQQPYEQYF
TRBV7-9 | CTSSFVTGEPQETQYF
TRBV6-1 | CASSDIRDEAFF
TRBV4-1 | CASSPPITGQGNEQFF
TRBV9 | CASSQTSGRMTGELFF
TRBV5-1 | CASSWTGDGEAFF
TRBV20-1 | CSARPSLGETQYF
TRBV5-5 | CASSIQGADWANVLTF
TRBV20-1 | CSVGTGFKEQYF
TRBV20-1 | CSAISYGYTF
TRBV2 | CANSRDNQETQYF
TRBV11-2 | CASSLDRPSYNEQFF
TRBV7-3 | CASSPEPPRREQYF
TRBV20-1 | CSAADGLQETQYF
TRBV6-1 | CASRMPGFSYEQYF
TRBV20-1 | CNARQATYEQYF
TRBV6-1 | CASRRQGYNYGYTF
TRBV2 | CASSEWTATYEQYF
TRBV20-1 | CSARGTDRDYGYTF
TRBV29-1 | CSARGGVGYEQYF
TRBV10-3 | CAISESSEAYNEQFF
TRBV18 | CASSPTGTGDRYGLFF
TRBV7-9 | CASSRGTGDRHLSTDTQYF
TRBV6-1 | CASSVLAGRVPDTQYF
TRBV3-1 | CASSQSSGRETQYF
TRBV7-9 | CASSAPGQGLTQYF
TRBV20-1 | CSAPAVRGTDTQYF
TRBV29-1 | CSVARQAGKTEAFF
TRBV30 | CAWSWRGAYEQYF